The sequence of this T cell receptor (beta chain) was determined in a study of neurological immune-mediated disorders. V was pared by 5 bases and J by 10 bases, with 6 bases of the junction left unmatched. The CDR3 is 12 amino acids. The sample holds many counts of this clonotype. TCRdb recomputed calls from the 5' RACE reads with MiXCR, one row per CDR3 protein. The sample lists tens of thousands of distinct CDR3 sequences, 3.5% to 5% seen once, with approximately 1.2% in the top ten. This clonotype was obtained from a young man with multiple sclerosis. The chain couples TRBV12-3 or TRBV12-4 to TRBJ1-2; 8 positions agree with TRBD1. The sample was PBMCs. Written as DNA, the CDR3 is TGTGCCAGCAGTACCGGACAGGGACCCTACACCTTC. Translated, it gives CASSTGQGPYTF.